This entry lists 5 T cell receptor beta chains sequenced from one sample in a study of T cell changes during pregnancy in multiple sclerosis. Produced via immunoSEQ multiplex PCR; TCRdb's table is partial and in-frame only. The table shows approximately 45,000 clones, with under 95% occurring only once. The sample consisted of CD8+ T cells from peripheral blood mononuclear cells, taken in the second trimester of pregnancy. The receptors derive from a female donor with multiple sclerosis, enrolled in a pregnancy study.

The chain links TRBV7-9 to TRBJ2-5, with 9 bases aligning to TRBD1. The CDR3 is made up of 14 amino acids. V was pared by 4 bases and J by 5 bases, with 5 bases of the junction left unmatched. Per the germline V gene, CDR1 is SEHNR and CDR2 is FQNEAQ (reference sequence). CDR3 protein: CASSSVTGGETQYF. The CDR3 region has the DNA TGTGCCAGCAGCTCCGTGACAGGGGGGGAGACCCAGTACTTC.

V gene TRBV10-3 combines with J gene TRBJ2-7; 15 bases are a match to TRBD2. This CDR3 has 17 residues. CDR1 and CDR2 from the germline V gene are ENHRY and SYGVKD. Trimming cost V 6 bases and J 0 bases; bases outside gene matches: 6. CDR3 amino acids: CAISAGTSGGTSYEQYF. CDR3 bases: TGTGCCATCAGCGCCGGGACTAGCGGGGGGACCTCCTACGAGCAGTACTTC.

The rearrangement uses TRBV4-3 and TRBJ2-7, with D tentatively TRBD2 (5 bases). Germline CDR1 reads LGHNA; CDR2 reads YSLEER. The CDR3 consists of 14 residues. V lost 1 base and J lost 0, with 7 bases in between. The CDR3 loop reads CASSQGTSSYEQYF. CDR3 nucleotide sequence: TGCGCCAGCAGCCAAGGTACTAGCTCCTACGAGCAGTACTTC.

CDR3 in DNA: TGTGCCAGCAGCACCATGCCTCCGGGACAGGGGGCGGGCGGCTACACCTTC. Its protein is CASSTMPPGQGAGGYTF. This chain links TRBV21-1 with TRBJ1-2; the listed D gene, TRBD1, was not tested against the DNA. TRBV21-1 is annotated as a pseudogene. The CDR3 is made up of 17 amino acids.

By sample fraction, this clone is medium-sized. Relative to the germline gene, one junction end is altered; a read error may explain this. This rearrangement joins TRBV7-7 to TRBJ1-2; 8 bases align to TRBD1. Germline V gene data show CDR1 as SSHAT and CDR2 as FNYEAQ (reference sequence). The CDR3 is made up of 15 amino acids. In DNA form, the CDR3 reads TGTGCTAGCAGCCCCTGGGCAGGGGGCTTTGATGGCTACACCTTC. It encodes CASSPWAGGFDGYTF.